These 15 T cell receptor beta chains came from one sample sequenced in a study of T cells in Graves' hyperthyroidism and ophthalmopathy. Regions amplified from RNA transcripts were the TCR beta CDR3 regions. A set of HTBI primers served as the primers for a first-round RT-PCR of the TCR CDR3. TCRdb redid the calling of the multiplex PCR reads with MiXCR, one entry per CDR3 protein. The data show 550,000 to 850,000 distinct CDR3 sequences, under 20% seen once. Sequenced input: blood. The receptor set was obtained from a woman aged 45-65 years with Graves' hyperthyroidism that later progressed to Graves' ophthalmopathy.

This clonotype was counted at least ten times. The V call is TRBV28, the J call TRBJ1-2; the match to TRBD1 covers 8 bases. The CDR3 extends over 18 amino acids. V shed 1 base and J 2 bases; nucleotides not matched to a gene: 12. In germline, CDR1 is MDHEN, CDR2 SYDVKM. The CDR3: CASSLSGTGRTRNYGYTF. The CDR3 DNA reads as TGTGCCAGCAGTTTATCCGGGACAGGTCGAACCCGAAACTATGGCTACACCTTC.

This clonotype was observed at least ten times. The junction departs from germline at one end; a sequencing error may be responsible. This chain uses TRBV20-1 with TRBJ1-6, with D tentatively TRBD1 (6 bases). Germline V gives CDR1 DFQATT, CDR2 SNEGSKA (reference sequence). The CDR3 is 17 amino acids. The chain's CDR3 is CSARGGSLRSYNSPLHF. The CDR3 DNA follows: TGCAGTGCAAGAGGGGGGTCGTTAAGGTCCTATAATTCACCCCTCCACTTT.

In its sample, this clonotype was seen many times. This chain uses TRBV7-8 with TRBJ1-5, with D perhaps matching TRBD1 (5 bases). Germline values: CDR1 SGHVS, CDR2 FQNEAQ. The V gene lost 5 bases and the J gene lost 0 bases, with 11 bases spanning the gap. The CDR3 is 15 residues long. This CDR3 is CASSAGTYSNQPQHF. In DNA form, the CDR3 reads TGTGCCAGCAGCGCCGGGACGTATAGCAATCAGCCCCAGCATTTT.

This clonotype was counted many times. CDR3 sequence reads: CASSLPSGGAADEQFF. CDR3 coding DNA: TGTGCCAGCAGCCTCCCTAGCGGGGGGGCCGCGGATGAGCAGTTCTTC. The V call is TRBV7-8, the J call TRBJ2-1, with 12 positions matching TRBD2. There are 16 residues in the CDR3. With 5 bases clipped from V and 8 bases from J, the junction kept 10 bases outside the gene matches. CDR1 is SGHVS and CDR2 is FQNEAQ in the germline V gene. Together with reference TRBV7-8 and TRBJ2-1, the CDR3 gives the full variable domain: GAGVSQSPRYKVAKRGQDVALRCDPISGHVSLFWYQQALGQGPEFLTYFQNEAQLDKSGLPSDRFFAERPEGSVSTLKIQRTQQEDSAVYLCASSLPSGGAADEQFFGPGTRLTVL.

The rearrangement links TRBV20-1 to TRBJ2-5, with TRBD2 as a possible D gene (5 bases). Trimming pared 1 base from V and 5 bases from J, leaving 11 bases between. The germline CDR1 and CDR2 sequences are DFQATT and SNEGSKA (reference sequence). The CDR3 has 13 amino acids. The DNA of the CDR3 is TGCAGTGCTAGAGTCCCGGGGTTGGAGACCCAGTACTTC. The encoded protein is CSARVPGLETQYF.

This clonotype was counted at least ten times. The rearrangement uses TRBV6-1 and TRBJ2-5; 8 bases are a match to TRBD2. Trimming at V came to 7 bases and at J to 5 bases, leaving 6 bases not matched to a gene. Germline V gene data show CDR1 as MNHNS and CDR2 as SASEGT. This CDR3 has 13 amino acids. The CDR3 coding sequence is TGTGCCAGCATTTCAGCGGGGGCGGAGACCCAGTACTTC. Protein: CASISAGAETQYF.

In its sample, this clonotype was seen many times. This chain joins TRBV11-2 and TRBJ2-1; 13 positions match TRBD2. From germline, CDR1 is SGHAT and CDR2 FQNNGV. This CDR3 is built from 16 residues. After removal of 5 bases from V and 4 bases from J, the junction contained 5 bases not matched to a gene. The CDR3 is CASSPGTSGVYNEQFF. Written as DNA, the CDR3 is TGTGCCAGCAGCCCCGGGACTAGCGGGGTTTACAATGAGCAGTTCTTC.

This chain joins TRBV2 and TRBJ1-3, with unresolved D. Germline V CDR1 and CDR2: SNHLY, FYNNEI. V was cut by 1 base and J by 4 bases, with 11 bases left in between. The CDR3 consists of 15 residues. The CDR3 here is CASSEGPWLGNTIYF. The DNA of the CDR3 is TGTGCCAGCAGTGAAGGACCCTGGCTGGGAAACACCATATATTTT.

The sample holds many counts of this clonotype. The chain is built from TRBV20-1 and TRBJ2-5; possible D gene TRBD2, 6 bases. Between the trimmed V and J ends, which lost 6 bases and 2 bases, there was a span of 16 bases. The CDR3 has 14 residues. Germline CDR1 is DFQATT and CDR2 is SNEGSKA (reference sequence). The CDR3 reads CSASAGPVQETQYF. The CDR3 DNA follows: TGCAGTGCCAGCGCGGGGCCAGTACAAGAGACCCAGTACTTC.

The rearrangement uses TRBV15 and TRBJ2-3, with D perhaps assigned TRBD1 or TRBD2 (5 bases each). This CDR3 has 14 residues. Trimming shortened V by 3 bases and J by 2 bases, and 9 bases separated the two germline ends. The germline V gene has CDR1 LNHNV and CDR2 YYDKDF (reference sequence). The CDR3, as DNA: TGTGCCACCAGCAGGGGACCGTACACAGATACGCAGTATTTT. This encodes CATSRGPYTDTQYF. Based on the CDR3 plus reference TRBV15 and TRBJ2-3, the full variable domain is DAMVIQNPRYQVTQFGKPVTLSCSQTLNHNVMYWYQQKSSQAPKLLFHYYDKDFNNEADTPDNFQSRRPNTSFCFLDIRSPGLGDTAMYLCATSRGPYTDTQYFGPGTRLTVL.

There are many counts of this clonotype. The V gene is TRBV27, the J gene TRBJ1-1, with TRBD1 matching over 7 bases. Trimming removed 6 bases from V and 3 bases from J; junction bases left unmatched: 7. This CDR3 is built from 14 residues. Germline CDR1 and CDR2: MNHEY and SMNVEV (reference sequence). The CDR3 coding sequence is TGTGCCAGCAGATTACAGGGGCGTTACACTGAAGCTTTCTTT. This gives the protein CASRLQGRYTEAFF.

This clonotype was found a few times. CDR3 residues: CSARDSGARGDTQYF. CDR3 nucleotides: TGCAGTGCTAGAGATTCCGGGGCCCGGGGAGATACGCAGTATTTT. The chain couples TRBV20-1 to TRBJ2-3; tentatively, D is TRBD1 or TRBD2 (5 bases each). Trimming pared 0 bases from V and 5 bases from J, leaving 15 bases between. Germline values: CDR1 DFQATT, CDR2 SNEGSKA (reference sequence). This CDR3 comprises 15 residues.

The sample holds many counts of this clonotype. J is TRBJ1-2 and V is TRBV3-1; D ambiguous. The CDR3 contains 14 residues. Trimming removed 1 base at V and 4 bases at J, with 10 bases between. Germline CDR1 reads LGHDT; CDR2 reads YNNKEL (reference sequence). In DNA, the CDR3 is TGTGCCAGCAGCCAAGGCGGCAGGACCTATGGCTACACCTTC. Residues: CASSQGGRTYGYTF.

The table lists this clonotype with a few counts. The V and J genes are TRBV18 and TRBJ2-2; no firm D call. CDR3 length: 13 residues. CDR1 KGHSH and CDR2 LQKENI come from the germline V gene. The ends were cut back, 10 bases at V and 1 base at J, with 10 bases in the middle. Here the CDR3 DNA reads TGTGCCACCGCGGCTATGAACACCGGGGAGCTGTTTTTT. Translating gives CATAAMNTGELFF.

This clonotype has at least ten counts. The chain has TRBV20-1 and TRBJ1-5; 7 bases agree with TRBD1. The CDR3 consists of 13 residues. Germline lookup yields CDR1 DFQATT and CDR2 SNEGSKA (reference sequence). After removal of 7 bases from V and 5 bases from J, the junction contained 8 bases not matched to a gene. CDR3 sequence (DNA): TGCAGTGTCCGGACAGGAGGGGATCAGCCCCAGCATTTT. It yields the protein CSVRTGGDQPQHF.